Listed below are T cell receptor beta chains from one sample, sequenced in a study of T-cell reconstitution after alpha-beta-depleted transplantation in children. Using its own MiXCR run on the PCR reads, TCRdb lists one record per CDR3 protein. The sample carries about 610,000 distinct CDR3 sequences, 27% recorded once. The source material was PBMCs, sampled before TCRalphabeta/CD19-depleted stem cell transplant. Every receptor here comes from a boy in the first two years of life with Wiskott-Aldrich syndrome, due to receive a stem cell transplant. Each CDR3 is given with its conserved first and last residue. A D gene is named only where the DNA matches it firmly. Clone size is stated in some rows and not others, as once, few, many or a class when expanded.

abundance: -; j_gene: TRBJ2-7; len: 15; d_gene: TRBD2; v_gene: TRBV7-9; CDR3aa: CASSLELAGYYEQYF; CDR3nt: TGTGCCAGCAGCTTAGAGCTAGCGGGATACTACGAGCAGTACTTC
abundance: -; j_gene: TRBJ2-5; len: 17; d_gene: TRBD2; v_gene: TRBV5-1; CDR3aa: CASSRGSLGSPQETQYF; CDR3nt: TGCGCCAGCAGCCGCGGGAGTTTGGGGTCCCCACAAGAGACCCAGTACTTC
abundance: few; j_gene: TRBJ2-1; len: 15; d_gene: -; v_gene: TRBV24-1; CDR3aa: CATSDFGGGRNEQFF; CDR3nt: TGTGCCACCAGTGATTTTGGTGGGGGCAGGAATGAGCAGTTCTTC
abundance: few; j_gene: TRBJ2-1; len: 14; d_gene: TRBD1; v_gene: TRBV3-1; CDR3aa: CASSYATGIDEQFF; CDR3nt: TGTGCCAGCAGCTACGCGACAGGGATAGATGAGCAGTTCTTC
abundance: few; j_gene: TRBJ2-1; len: 14; d_gene: -; v_gene: TRBV12-3/TRBV12-4; CDR3aa: CASSLMQAGNEQFF; CDR3nt: TGTGCCAGCAGTTTGATGCAAGCGGGCAATGAGCAGTTCTTC
abundance: -; j_gene: TRBJ2-1; len: 15; d_gene: TRBD2; v_gene: TRBV12-3/TRBV12-4; CDR3aa: CASSLAGLALNEQFF; CDR3nt: TGTGCCAGCAGTTTAGCGGGACTAGCACTCAATGAGCAGTTCTTC
abundance: few; j_gene: TRBJ2-3; len: 14; d_gene: -; v_gene: TRBV5-1; CDR3aa: CASALQSRGDTQYF; CDR3nt: TGCGCCAGCGCCCTACAGAGCCGGGGCGATACGCAGTATTTT
abundance: -; j_gene: TRBJ2-5; len: 15; d_gene: -; v_gene: TRBV5-1; CDR3aa: CASSLGQSNQETQYF; CDR3nt: TGCGCCAGCAGCTTGGGACAGTCAAACCAAGAGACCCAGTACTTC
abundance: -; j_gene: TRBJ1-6; len: 14; d_gene: -; v_gene: TRBV9; CDR3aa: CASRSGGESSPLHF; CDR3nt: TGTGCCAGCAGATCTGGGGGCGAAAGTTCACCCCTCCACTTT
abundance: few; j_gene: TRBJ2-2; len: 16; d_gene: -; v_gene: TRBV19; CDR3aa: CASSSLRGSNTGELFF; CDR3nt: TGTGCCAGTAGTAGCCTAAGGGGCTCGAACACCGGGGAGCTGTTTTTT
abundance: -; j_gene: TRBJ1-2; len: 16; d_gene: TRBD1; v_gene: TRBV7-2; CDR3aa: CASSLVRQGANYGYTF; CDR3nt: TGTGCCAGCAGCTTAGTTCGACAGGGAGCTAACTATGGCTACACCTTC
abundance: -; j_gene: TRBJ1-1; len: 13; d_gene: TRBD1; v_gene: TRBV11-1; CDR3aa: CASSSRQGSEAFF; CDR3nt: TGTGCCAGCAGCTCGCGACAGGGGAGTGAAGCTTTCTTT
abundance: -; j_gene: TRBJ2-1; len: 12; d_gene: TRBD1; v_gene: TRBV29-1; CDR3aa: CSGGQGGNEQFF; CDR3nt: TGCAGCGGAGGACAGGGGGGCAATGAGCAGTTCTTC
abundance: many; j_gene: TRBJ1-5; len: 14; d_gene: -; v_gene: TRBV5-5; CDR3aa: CASSLLGADQPQHF; CDR3nt: TGTGCCAGCAGCTTGTTGGGGGCGGATCAGCCCCAGCATTTT
abundance: few; j_gene: TRBJ2-3; len: 14; d_gene: -; v_gene: TRBV5-1; CDR3aa: CASSLGRITDTQYF; CDR3nt: TGCGCCAGCAGCTTGGGGAGGATCACAGATACGCAGTATTTT
abundance: few; j_gene: TRBJ2-7; len: 15; d_gene: TRBD2; v_gene: TRBV20-1; CDR3aa: CSAQGLAVPPYEQYF; CDR3nt: TGCAGTGCCCAAGGACTAGCGGTTCCCCCCTACGAGCAGTACTTC
abundance: few; j_gene: TRBJ2-5; len: 16; d_gene: TRBD1; v_gene: TRBV11-2; CDR3aa: CASSSSDRQGYETQYF; CDR3nt: TGTGCCAGCAGCTCCAGTGATAGACAGGGGTACGAGACCCAGTACTTC
abundance: few; j_gene: TRBJ1-1; len: 15; d_gene: -; v_gene: TRBV10-3; CDR3aa: CATRSTVDMNTEAFF; CDR3nt: TGTGCCACCCGCTCCACAGTTGACATGAACACTGAAGCTTTCTTT
abundance: -; j_gene: TRBJ2-1; len: 16; d_gene: TRBD2; v_gene: TRBV5-1; CDR3aa: CASSLELAGGFDEQFF; CDR3nt: TGCGCCAGCAGCTTGGAACTAGCGGGAGGGTTTGATGAGCAGTTCTTC
abundance: few; j_gene: TRBJ2-1; len: 16; d_gene: TRBD2; v_gene: TRBV4-2; CDR3aa: CASSRDSGRAYNEQFF; CDR3nt: TGTGCCAGCAGCCGGGATAGCGGGAGGGCTTACAATGAGCAGTTCTTC
abundance: few; j_gene: TRBJ2-1; len: 17; d_gene: -; v_gene: TRBV5-1; CDR3aa: CASSLGRQSYRGNEQFF; CDR3nt: TGCGCCAGCAGCTTGGGACGACAGTCCTACAGAGGTAATGAGCAGTTCTTC
abundance: few; j_gene: TRBJ2-7; len: 13; d_gene: -; v_gene: TRBV5-1; CDR3aa: CASSLEGHYEQYF; CDR3nt: TGCGCCAGCAGCTTGGAGGGGCACTACGAGCAGTACTTC
abundance: -; j_gene: TRBJ2-2; len: 13; d_gene: -; v_gene: TRBV30; CDR3aa: CAWSPPGAGELFF; CDR3nt: TGTGCCTGGAGCCCGCCTGGGGCCGGGGAGCTGTTTTTT
abundance: -; j_gene: TRBJ2-1; len: 17; d_gene: TRBD2; v_gene: TRBV4-1; CDR3aa: CASSPGPLAGVMNEQFF; CDR3nt: TGCGCCAGCAGCCCAGGGCCTCTAGCGGGAGTTATGAATGAGCAGTTCTTC
abundance: -; j_gene: TRBJ2-7; len: 13; d_gene: -; v_gene: TRBV18; CDR3aa: CASSPPVRYEQYF; CDR3nt: TGTGCCAGCTCACCACCGGTACGTTACGAGCAGTACTTC
abundance: few; j_gene: TRBJ2-1; len: 15; d_gene: -; v_gene: TRBV27; CDR3aa: CASSFEGHDYNEQFF; CDR3nt: TGTGCCAGCAGTTTCGAGGGACACGACTACAATGAGCAGTTCTTC
abundance: -; j_gene: TRBJ1-5; len: 12; d_gene: -; v_gene: TRBV12-3/TRBV12-4; CDR3aa: CASSLSSRPQHF; CDR3nt: TGTGCCAGCAGTTTAAGTTCGAGGCCCCAGCATTTT
abundance: many; j_gene: TRBJ2-1; len: 14; d_gene: TRBD1; v_gene: TRBV28; CDR3aa: CASSSGQGGNEQFF; CDR3nt: TGTGCCAGCAGTTCCGGACAGGGAGGAAATGAGCAGTTCTTC
abundance: -; j_gene: TRBJ2-5; len: 13; d_gene: -; v_gene: TRBV29-1; CDR3aa: CSVVCRNQETQYF; CDR3nt: TGCAGCGTTGTGTGCCGGAACCAAGAGACCCAGTACTTC
abundance: -; j_gene: TRBJ2-4; len: 17; d_gene: -; v_gene: TRBV6-5; CDR3aa: CASSYGSSQTSKNIQYF; CDR3nt: TGTGCCAGCAGTTACGGGTCCTCTCAGACCTCCAAAAACATTCAGTACTTC
abundance: few; j_gene: TRBJ2-7; len: 13; d_gene: TRBD2; v_gene: TRBV20-1; CDR3aa: CSAGLAVTYEQYF; CDR3nt: TGCAGTGCCGGACTAGCGGTAACCTACGAGCAGTACTTC
abundance: -; j_gene: TRBJ2-3; len: 12; d_gene: -; v_gene: TRBV11-2; CDR3aa: CASSWRRDTQYF; CDR3nt: TGTGCCAGCAGCTGGAGACGAGATACGCAGTATTTT
abundance: -; j_gene: TRBJ1-1; len: 15; d_gene: -; v_gene: TRBV28; CDR3aa: CASSSTAGGNTEAFF; CDR3nt: TGTGCCAGCAGTTCAACCGCGGGGGGAAACACTGAAGCTTTCTTT
abundance: -; j_gene: TRBJ2-3; len: 13; d_gene: -; v_gene: TRBV20-1; CDR3aa: CSATTRGTDTQYF; CDR3nt: TGCAGTGCGACAACTCGAGGCACAGATACGCAGTATTTT
abundance: -; j_gene: TRBJ2-4; len: 16; d_gene: -; v_gene: TRBV3-1; CDR3aa: CASSQGELLAKNIQYF; CDR3nt: TGTGCCAGCAGCCAGGGGGAGTTGCTAGCCAAAAACATTCAGTACTTC
abundance: few; j_gene: TRBJ2-5; len: 12; d_gene: TRBD2; v_gene: TRBV20-1; CDR3aa: CGISGRLETQYF; CDR3nt: TGCGGGATAAGCGGGAGGTTAGAGACCCAGTACTTC
abundance: -; j_gene: TRBJ2-2; len: 14; d_gene: -; v_gene: TRBV20-1; CDR3aa: CSASGRSHTGELFF; CDR3nt: TGCAGTGCGAGCGGCAGGTCTCACACCGGGGAGCTGTTTTTT
abundance: -; j_gene: TRBJ2-4; len: 14; d_gene: TRBD2; v_gene: TRBV12-3/TRBV12-4; CDR3aa: CASSRLAGADIQYF; CDR3nt: TGTGCCAGCAGCCGACTAGCGGGAGCGGACATTCAGTACTTC
abundance: -; j_gene: TRBJ2-1; len: 16; d_gene: -; v_gene: TRBV3-1; CDR3aa: CASSQVQGPLGNEQFF; CDR3nt: TGTGCCAGCAGCCAAGTTCAGGGACCCCTCGGGAATGAGCAGTTCTTC
abundance: -; j_gene: TRBJ2-7; len: 14; d_gene: -; v_gene: TRBV5-1; CDR3aa: CASSYLANSYEQYF; CDR3nt: TGCGCCAGCAGCTACCTAGCGAACTCCTACGAGCAGTACTTC
abundance: -; j_gene: TRBJ2-1; len: 15; d_gene: TRBD2; v_gene: TRBV20-1; CDR3aa: CSAKGLAGALGEQFF; CDR3nt: TGCAGTGCAAAAGGACTAGCGGGAGCGCTTGGTGAGCAGTTCTTC
abundance: few; j_gene: TRBJ2-1; len: 15; d_gene: -; v_gene: TRBV5-1; CDR3aa: CASSDLATTHNEQFF; CDR3nt: TGCGCCAGCAGCGACCTAGCGACGACGCACAATGAGCAGTTCTTC